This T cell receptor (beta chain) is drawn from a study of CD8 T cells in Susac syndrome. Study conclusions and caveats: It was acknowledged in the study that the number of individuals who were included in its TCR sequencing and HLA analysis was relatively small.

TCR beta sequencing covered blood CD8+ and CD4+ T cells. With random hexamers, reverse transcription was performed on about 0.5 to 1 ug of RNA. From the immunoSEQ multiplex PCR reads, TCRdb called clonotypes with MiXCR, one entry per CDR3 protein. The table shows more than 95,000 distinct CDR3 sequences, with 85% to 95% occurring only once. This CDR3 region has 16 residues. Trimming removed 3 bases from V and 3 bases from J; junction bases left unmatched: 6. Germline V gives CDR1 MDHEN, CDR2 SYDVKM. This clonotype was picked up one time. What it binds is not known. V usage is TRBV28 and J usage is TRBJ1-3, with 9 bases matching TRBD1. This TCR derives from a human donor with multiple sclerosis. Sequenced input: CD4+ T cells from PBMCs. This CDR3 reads CASSLVDRGRGNTIYF. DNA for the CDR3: TGTGCCAGCAGTTTGGTGGACAGGGGCCGTGGAAACACCATATATTTT.